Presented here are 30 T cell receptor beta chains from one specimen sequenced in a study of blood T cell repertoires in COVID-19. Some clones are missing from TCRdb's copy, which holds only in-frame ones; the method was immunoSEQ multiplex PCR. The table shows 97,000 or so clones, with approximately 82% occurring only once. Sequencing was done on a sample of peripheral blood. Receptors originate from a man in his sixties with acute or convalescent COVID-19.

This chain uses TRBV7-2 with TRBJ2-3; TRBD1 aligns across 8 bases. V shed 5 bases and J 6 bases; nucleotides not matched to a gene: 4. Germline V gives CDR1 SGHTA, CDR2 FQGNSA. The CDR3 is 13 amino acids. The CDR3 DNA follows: TGTGCCAGCAGCCGAAGACAGGGGGATACGCAGTATTTT. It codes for CASSRRQGDTQYF.

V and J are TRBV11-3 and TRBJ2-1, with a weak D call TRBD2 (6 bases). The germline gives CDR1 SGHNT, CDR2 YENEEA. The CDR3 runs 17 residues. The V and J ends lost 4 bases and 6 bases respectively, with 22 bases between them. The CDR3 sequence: CASSSMEGLAKINEQFF. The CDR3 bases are TGTGCCAGCAGCTCAATGGAGGGGCTAGCGAAAATCAATGAGCAGTTCTTC.

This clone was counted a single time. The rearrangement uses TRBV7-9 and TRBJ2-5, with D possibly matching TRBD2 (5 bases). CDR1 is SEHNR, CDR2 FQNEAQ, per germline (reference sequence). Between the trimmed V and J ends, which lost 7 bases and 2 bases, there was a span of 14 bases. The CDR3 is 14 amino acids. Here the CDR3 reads CASNPSGAQETQYF. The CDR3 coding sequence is TGTGCCAGCAATCCCAGCGGTGCACAAGAGACCCAGTACTTC.

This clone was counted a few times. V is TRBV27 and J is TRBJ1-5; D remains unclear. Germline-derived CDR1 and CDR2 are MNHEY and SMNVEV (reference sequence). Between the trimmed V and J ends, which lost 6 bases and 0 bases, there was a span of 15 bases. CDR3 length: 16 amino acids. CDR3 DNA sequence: TGTGCCAGCAGAAGCATGGCGGTGGGTAGCAATCAGCCCCAGCATTTT. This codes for CASRSMAVGSNQPQHF.

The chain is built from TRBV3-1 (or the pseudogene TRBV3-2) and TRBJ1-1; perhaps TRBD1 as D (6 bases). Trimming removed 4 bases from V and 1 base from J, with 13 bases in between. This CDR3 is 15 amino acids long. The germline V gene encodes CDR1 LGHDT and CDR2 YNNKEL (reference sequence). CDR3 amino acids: CASSRRGGTNTEAFF. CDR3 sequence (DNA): TGTGCCAGCAGCCGGAGGGGGGGAACGAACACTGAAGCTTTCTTT.

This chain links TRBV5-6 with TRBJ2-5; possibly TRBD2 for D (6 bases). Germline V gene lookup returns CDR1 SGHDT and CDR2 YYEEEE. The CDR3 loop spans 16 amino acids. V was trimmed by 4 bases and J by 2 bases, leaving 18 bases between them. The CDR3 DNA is TGTGCCAGCAGCCTCGTCGGGACTTTAATACAAGAGACCCAGTACTTC. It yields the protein CASSLVGTLIQETQYF.

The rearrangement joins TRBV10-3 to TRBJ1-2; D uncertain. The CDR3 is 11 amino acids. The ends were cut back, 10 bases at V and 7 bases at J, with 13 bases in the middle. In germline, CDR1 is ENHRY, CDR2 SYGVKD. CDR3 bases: TGTGCCACCTTGATCGGGGTTGGCTACACCTTC. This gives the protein CATLIGVGYTF.

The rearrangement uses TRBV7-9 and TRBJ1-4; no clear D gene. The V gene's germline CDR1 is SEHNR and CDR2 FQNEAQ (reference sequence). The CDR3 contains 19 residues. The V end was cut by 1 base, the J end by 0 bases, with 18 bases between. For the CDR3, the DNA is TGTGCCAGCAGCTTAGGCCTGGTGTTCAGTCCAGCAACTAATGAAAAACTGTTTTTT. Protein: CASSLGLVFSPATNEKLFF.

CDR3: CAVIRDDKILNYGYTF. The CDR3 nucleotides read TGTGCCGTAATCCGGGATGACAAAATTCTTAACTATGGCTACACCTTC. The gene calls are TRBV30 and TRBJ1-2, with D unclear. Germline CDR1 and CDR2: GTSNPN and SVGIG (reference sequence). The CDR3 is 16 residues long. The V and J ends lost 8 bases and 1 base respectively, with 23 bases between them.

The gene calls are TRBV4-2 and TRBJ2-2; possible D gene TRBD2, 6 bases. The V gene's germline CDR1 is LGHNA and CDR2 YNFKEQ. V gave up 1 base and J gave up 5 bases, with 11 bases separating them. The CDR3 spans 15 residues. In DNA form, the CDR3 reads TGTGCCAGCAGCCAAGGGAGGGCGAGAACCGGGGAGCTGTTTTTT. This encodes CASSQGRARTGELFF.

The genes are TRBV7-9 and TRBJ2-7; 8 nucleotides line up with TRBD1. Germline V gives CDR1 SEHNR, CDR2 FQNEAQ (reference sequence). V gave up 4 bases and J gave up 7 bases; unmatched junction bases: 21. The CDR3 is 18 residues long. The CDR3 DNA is TGTGCCAGCAGCTCCTACCGGGACAGGAAACTCGGGGTGAGGGAGCAGTACTTC. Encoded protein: CASSSYRDRKLGVREQYF.

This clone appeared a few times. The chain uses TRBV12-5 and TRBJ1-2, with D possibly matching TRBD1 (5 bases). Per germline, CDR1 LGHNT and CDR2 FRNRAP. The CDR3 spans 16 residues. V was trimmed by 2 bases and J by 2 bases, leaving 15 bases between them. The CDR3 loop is CASGLKTASVNYGYTF. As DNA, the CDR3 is TGTGCTAGTGGTTTGAAGACAGCCTCCGTCAACTATGGCTACACCTTC.

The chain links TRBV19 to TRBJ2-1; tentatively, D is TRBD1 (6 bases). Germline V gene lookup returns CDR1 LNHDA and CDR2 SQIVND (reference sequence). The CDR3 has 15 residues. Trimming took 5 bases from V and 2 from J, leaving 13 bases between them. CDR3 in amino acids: CASSSSGVTYNEQFF. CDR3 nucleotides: TGTGCCAGTAGTTCGTCAGGGGTTACCTACAATGAGCAGTTCTTC.

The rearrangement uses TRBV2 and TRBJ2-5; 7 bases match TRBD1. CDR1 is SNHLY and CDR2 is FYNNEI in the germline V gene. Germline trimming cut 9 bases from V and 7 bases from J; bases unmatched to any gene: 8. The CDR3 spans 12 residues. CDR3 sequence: CASRGQAPTQYF. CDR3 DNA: TGTGCCAGTCGTGGACAGGCCCCGACCCAGTACTTC.

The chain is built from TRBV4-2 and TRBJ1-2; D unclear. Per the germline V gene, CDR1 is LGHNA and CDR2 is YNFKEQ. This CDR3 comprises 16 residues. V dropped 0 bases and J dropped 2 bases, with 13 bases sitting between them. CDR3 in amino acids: CASSQDTPTRNYGYTF. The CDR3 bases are TGTGCCAGCAGCCAAGATACCCCAACCAGGAACTATGGCTACACCTTC.

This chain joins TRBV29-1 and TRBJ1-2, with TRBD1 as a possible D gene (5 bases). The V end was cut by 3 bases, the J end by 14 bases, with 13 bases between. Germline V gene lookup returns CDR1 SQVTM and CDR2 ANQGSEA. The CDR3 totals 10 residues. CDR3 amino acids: CSVDDSRLTF. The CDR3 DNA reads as TGCAGCGTTGACGACAGCCGCTTAACCTTC. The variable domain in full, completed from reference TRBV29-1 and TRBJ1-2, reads SAVISQKPSRDICQRGTSLTIQCQVDSQVTMMFWYRQQPGQSLTLIATANQGSEATYESGFVIDKFPISRPNLTFSTLTVSNMSPEDSSIYLCSVDDSRLTFGSGTRLTVV.

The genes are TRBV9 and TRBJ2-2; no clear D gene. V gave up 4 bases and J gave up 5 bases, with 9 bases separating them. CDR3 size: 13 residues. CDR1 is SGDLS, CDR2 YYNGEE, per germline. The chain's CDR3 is CASSSPGTGELFF. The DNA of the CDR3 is TGTGCCAGCAGCTCCCCCGGGACCGGGGAGCTGTTTTTT.

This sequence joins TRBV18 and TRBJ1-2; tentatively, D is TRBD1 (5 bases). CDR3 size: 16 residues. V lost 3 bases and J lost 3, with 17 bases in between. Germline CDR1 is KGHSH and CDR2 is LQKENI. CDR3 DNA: TGTGCCAGCTCACCGATAATAGGGGCAGATCACTATGGCTACACCTTC. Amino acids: CASSPIIGADHYGYTF.

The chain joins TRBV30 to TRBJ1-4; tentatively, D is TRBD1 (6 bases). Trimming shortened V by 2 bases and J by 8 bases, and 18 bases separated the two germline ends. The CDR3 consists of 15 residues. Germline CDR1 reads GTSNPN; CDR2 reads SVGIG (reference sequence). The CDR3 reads CAWSSSGHLGEKLFF. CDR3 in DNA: TGTGCCTGGAGTTCTTCGGGACACCTGGGGGAAAAACTGTTTTTT.

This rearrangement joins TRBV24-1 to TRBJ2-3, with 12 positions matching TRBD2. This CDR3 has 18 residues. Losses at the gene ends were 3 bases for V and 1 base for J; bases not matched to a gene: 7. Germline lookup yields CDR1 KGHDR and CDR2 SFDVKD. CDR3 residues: CATSDPSGRAFRTDTQYF. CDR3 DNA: TGTGCCACCAGTGATCCTAGCGGGAGGGCCTTCCGCACAGATACGCAGTATTTT.

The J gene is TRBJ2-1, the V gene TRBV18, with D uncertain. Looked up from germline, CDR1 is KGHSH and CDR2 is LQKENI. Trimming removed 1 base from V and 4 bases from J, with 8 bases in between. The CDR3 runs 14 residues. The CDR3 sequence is CASSPQQVYNEQFF. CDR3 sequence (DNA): TGTGCCAGCTCACCACAGCAGGTTTACAATGAGCAGTTCTTC.

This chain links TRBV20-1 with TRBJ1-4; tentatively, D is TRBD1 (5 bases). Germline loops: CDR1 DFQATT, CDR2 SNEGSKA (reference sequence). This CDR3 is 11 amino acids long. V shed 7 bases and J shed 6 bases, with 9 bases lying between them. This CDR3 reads CSGSRDEKLFF. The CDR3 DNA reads TGCAGTGGATCCAGGGATGAAAAACTGTTTTTT.

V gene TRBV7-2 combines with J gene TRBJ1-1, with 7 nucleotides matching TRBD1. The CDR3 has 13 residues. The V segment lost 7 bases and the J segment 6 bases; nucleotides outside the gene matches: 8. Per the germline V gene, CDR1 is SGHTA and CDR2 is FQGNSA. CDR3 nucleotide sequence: TGTGCCAGCACCGAACAGGGGATCGCTGAAGCTTTCTTT. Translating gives CASTEQGIAEAFF.

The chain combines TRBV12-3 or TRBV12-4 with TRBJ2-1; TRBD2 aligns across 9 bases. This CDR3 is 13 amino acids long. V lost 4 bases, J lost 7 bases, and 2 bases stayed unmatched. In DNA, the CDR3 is TGTGCCAGCAGTTCTAGCGGGAAAAATGAGCAGTTCTTC. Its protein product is CASSSSGKNEQFF.

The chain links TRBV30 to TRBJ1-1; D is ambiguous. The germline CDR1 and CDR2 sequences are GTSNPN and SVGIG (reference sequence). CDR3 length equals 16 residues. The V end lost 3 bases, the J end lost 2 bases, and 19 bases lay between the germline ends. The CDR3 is CAWSTPRRATNTEAFF. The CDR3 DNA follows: TGTGCCTGGAGCACGCCCCGGAGGGCCACAAACACTGAAGCTTTCTTT.

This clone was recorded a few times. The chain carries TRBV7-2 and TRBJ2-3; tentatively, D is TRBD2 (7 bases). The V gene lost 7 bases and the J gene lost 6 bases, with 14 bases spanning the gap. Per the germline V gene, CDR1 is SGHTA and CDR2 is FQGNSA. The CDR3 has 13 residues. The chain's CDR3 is CASKQQGGDTQYF. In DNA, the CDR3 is TGTGCCAGCAAACAACAGGGAGGGGATACGCAGTATTTT.

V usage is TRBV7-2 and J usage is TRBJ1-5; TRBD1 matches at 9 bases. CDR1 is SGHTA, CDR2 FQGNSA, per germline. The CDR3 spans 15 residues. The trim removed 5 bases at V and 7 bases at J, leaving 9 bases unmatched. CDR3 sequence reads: CASSLGDREGQPQHF. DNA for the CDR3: TGTGCCAGCAGCCTAGGGGACAGGGAAGGCCAGCCCCAGCATTTT.

Here the CDR3 reads CASSLAGTYEKLFF. CDR3 DNA sequence: TGTGCCAGCAGCTTAGCGGGGACTTATGAAAAACTGTTTTTT. The chain links TRBV7-2 to TRBJ1-4; weak D call: TRBD1 (5 bases). CDR1 and CDR2 (germline): SGHTA, FQGNSA. V gave up 0 bases and J gave up 6 bases, with 8 bases separating them. CDR3 size: 14 residues.

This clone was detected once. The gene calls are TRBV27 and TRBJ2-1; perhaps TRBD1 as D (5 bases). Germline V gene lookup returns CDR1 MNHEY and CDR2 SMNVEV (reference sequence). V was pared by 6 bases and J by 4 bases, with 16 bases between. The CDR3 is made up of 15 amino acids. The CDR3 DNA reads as TGTGCCAGCAGCCTCCGCGTTGGGGCTTACAATGAGCAGTTCTTC. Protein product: CASSLRVGAYNEQFF.

For the CDR3, the DNA is TGTGCCAGCAGCAGACAGGGGGCATCGATGAACACTGAAGCTTTCTTT. Protein product: CASSRQGASMNTEAFF. The rearrangement joins TRBV11-3 to TRBJ1-1, with 10 bases lining up with TRBD1. The junction had 6 bases not matched to a gene; V was cut back by 5 bases and J by 0 bases. Germline V lookup: CDR1 SGHNT, CDR2 YENEEA. The length of the CDR3 is 16 residues. Supplemented by reference TRBV11-3 and TRBJ1-1, the full variable domain reads EAGVVQSPRYKIIEKKQPVAFWCNPISGHNTLYWYLQNLGQGPELLIRYENEEAVDDSQLPKDRFSAERLKGVDSTLKIQPAELGDSAVYLCASSRQGASMNTEAFFGQGTRLTVV.